This T cell receptor beta chain was identified during a study of blood T cells in healthy people across ages. Together with a sample-barcoded 5' primer, a J-beta primer mix was included in a second PCR lasting about 7 to 12 cycles. TCRdb ran MiXCR on the 5' RACE reads and lists one entry per CDR3 protein. The sample has around 800,000 distinct CDR3 sequences, roughly 53% seen once. The CDR3 extends over 15 amino acids. Germline V gene lookup returns CDR1 SGHTA and CDR2 FQGNSA. V lost 0 bases, J lost 4 bases, and 0 bases stayed unmatched. Study-level points and caveats: With age, beta diversity per million T cells declined roughly linearly, significantly by 40.

As for this clonotype: What it binds is unknown.

The chain joins TRBV7-2 to TRBJ2-1; 10 nucleotides line up with TRBD2. Sequenced: blood. This clonotype was obtained from a man at least 80 years old in good health. In nucleotides, the CDR3 is TGTGCCAGCAGCTTAGCAGCGGGAGGGTACAATGAGCAGTTCTTC. Residues: CASSLAAGGYNEQFF.